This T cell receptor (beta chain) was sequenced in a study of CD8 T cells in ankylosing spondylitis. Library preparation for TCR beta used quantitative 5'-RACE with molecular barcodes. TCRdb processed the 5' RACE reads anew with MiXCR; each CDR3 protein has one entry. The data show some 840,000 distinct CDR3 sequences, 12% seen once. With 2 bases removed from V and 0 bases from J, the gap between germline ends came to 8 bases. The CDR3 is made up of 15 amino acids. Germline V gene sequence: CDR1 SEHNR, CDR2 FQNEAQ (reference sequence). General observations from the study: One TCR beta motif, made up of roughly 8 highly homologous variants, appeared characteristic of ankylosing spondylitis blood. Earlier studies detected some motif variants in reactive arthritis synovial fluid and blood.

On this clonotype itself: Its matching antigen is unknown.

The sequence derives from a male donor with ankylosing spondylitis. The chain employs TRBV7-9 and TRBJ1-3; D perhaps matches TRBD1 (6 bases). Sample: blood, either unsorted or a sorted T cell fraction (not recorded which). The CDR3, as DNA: TGTGCCAGCAGCTTAAGGGGGAACTCTGGAAACACCATATATTTT. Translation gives CASSLRGNSGNTIYF.